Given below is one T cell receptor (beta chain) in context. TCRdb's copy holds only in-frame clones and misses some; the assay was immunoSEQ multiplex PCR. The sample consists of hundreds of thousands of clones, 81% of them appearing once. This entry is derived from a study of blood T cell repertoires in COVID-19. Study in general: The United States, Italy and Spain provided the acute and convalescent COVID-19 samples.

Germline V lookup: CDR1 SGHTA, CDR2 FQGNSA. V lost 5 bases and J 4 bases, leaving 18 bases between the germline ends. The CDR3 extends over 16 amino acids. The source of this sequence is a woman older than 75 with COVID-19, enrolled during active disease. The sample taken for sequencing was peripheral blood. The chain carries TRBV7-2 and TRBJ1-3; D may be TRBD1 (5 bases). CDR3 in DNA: TGTGCCAGCAGCATACACCGGGCGGGGCCAGGAAACACCATATATTTT. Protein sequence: CASSIHRAGPGNTIYF.